Sequencing of this T cell receptor beta chain was carried out in a study of cytomegalovirus exposure and HLA in healthy donors. Study information: Most donors, 81% of some 400 genotyped, fell in the Caucasian-associated ancestry cluster.

The CDR3 is 13 amino acids. V was pared by 4 bases and J by 4 bases, with 2 bases of the junction left unmatched. Germline V lookup: CDR1 SGHNT, CDR2 YYREEE (reference sequence). Primers: 60 Vbeta forward and 13 Jbeta reverse. Libraries were prepared by immunoSEQ multiplex PCR; TCRdb keeps only in-frame clonotypes and omits some of them. This sample has 140,000 or so clones, with almost 85% found just once. This TCR derives from a woman aged 55-69 years in good health and CMV-seropositive. The specimen sequenced was PBMCs. The chain recombines TRBV5-4 with TRBJ1-2; TRBD1 aligns across 9 bases. The CDR3 region has the DNA TGTGCCAGCAGCCAGACAGGGGGCTATGGCTACACCTTC. It specifies CASSQTGGYGYTF.